The 19 T cell receptor beta chains reported below all come from one sample, sequenced in a study of type 1 and type 2 diabetes patients. The PCR template was genomic DNA. Multiplex PCR with 30 forward and 13 reverse primers amplified the TCR beta CDR3. Each CDR3 protein gets one entry after TCRdb re-called the multiplex PCR reads with MiXCR. Of fewer than 350,000 distinct CDR3 sequences listed, roughly 48% are singletons. The material sequenced was peripheral blood mononuclear cells (PBMCs). The receptor set was obtained from a man between 18 and 35 years old with type 2 diabetes.

The chain has TRBV25-1 and TRBJ1-1; D might be TRBD1 (6 bases). The germline CDR1 and CDR2 sequences are MGHDK and SYGVNS. This CDR3 contains 15 residues. Trimming shortened V by 4 bases and J by 0 bases, and 12 bases separated the two germline ends. CDR3 bases: TGTGCCAGCAGTGGTCGGACAGATATGAACACTGAAGCTTTCTTT. Its translation: CASSGRTDMNTEAFF. Using reference TRBV25-1 and TRBJ1-1 for the parts outside the CDR3, the full variable domain is EADIYQTPRYLVIGTGKKITLECSQTMGHDKMYWYQQDPGMELHLIHYSYGVNSTEKGDLSSESTVSRIRTEHFPLTLESARPSHTSQYLCASSGRTDMNTEAFFGQGTRLTVV.

As DNA, the CDR3 is TGCAGTGCCGCCGGAGGGGGAGGTGACACTGAAGCTTTCTTT. It specifies CSAAGGGGDTEAFF. The chain employs TRBV20-1 and TRBJ1-1, with D perhaps matching TRBD1 (6 bases). Germline values: CDR1 DFQATT, CDR2 SNEGSKA (reference sequence). V lost 6 bases and J 3 bases, leaving 17 bases between the germline ends. The CDR3 contains 14 residues.

The chain carries TRBV19 and TRBJ1-2; D is possibly TRBD1 (6 bases). The V gene's germline CDR1 is LNHDA and CDR2 SQIVND (reference sequence). The CDR3 has 14 amino acids. V was shortened by 5 bases and J by 8 bases, with 18 bases between the two germline ends. The CDR3 nucleotides read TGTGCCAGTAGTTTTTTCTCTGGACAGACGGGCTACACCTTC. Translation: CASSFFSGQTGYTF.

This chain joins TRBV15 and TRBJ1-1, with 8 bases matching TRBD1. Germline lookup yields CDR1 LNHNV and CDR2 YYDKDF (reference sequence). The CDR3 contains 15 residues. V lost 5 bases and J lost 0; bases outside the gene matches: 5. CDR3 bases: TGTGCCACCAGCGGGGAGACAGGGGTGAACACTGAAGCTTTCTTT. It codes for CATSGETGVNTEAFF.

This clonotype has a count of ten or more. The chain links TRBV2 to TRBJ2-7; D not certain. The germline V gene encodes CDR1 SNHLY and CDR2 FYNNEI. The CDR3 runs to 12 residues. V lost 2 bases to trimming and J lost 7 bases, with 9 bases between them. For the CDR3, the DNA is TGTGCCAGCAGTGAATCCGTTGGGGAGCAGTACTTC. It encodes CASSESVGEQYF.

On this clonotype: A read error may produce the germline difference seen at one junction end. This chain joins TRBV6-5 and TRBJ1-2, with no clear D. The germline gives CDR1 MNHEY, CDR2 SVGAGI. This CDR3 has 17 residues. The CDR3 reads CASSYASEYTPLYGYTF. DNA of the CDR3: TGCGCCAGCAGTTACGCCTCGGAGTACACACCCCTTTATGGCTACACCTTC.

The gene calls are TRBV7-8 and TRBJ2-2, with D perhaps TRBD2 (6 bases). The CDR3 spans 16 residues. CDR1 is SGHVS, CDR2 FQNEAQ, per germline. Trimming took 8 bases from V and 5 from J, leaving 21 bases between them. CDR3 residues: CASRPGGPVGTGELFF. The CDR3 bases are TGTGCCAGCCGACCCGGGGGACCTGTAGGGACCGGGGAGCTGTTTTTT.

Notes on this clonotype: Germline and junction disagree at one end, which may indicate a read error. This rearrangement joins TRBV5-1 to TRBJ1-6, with TRBD1 matching 10 bases. CDR1 SGHRS and CDR2 YFSETQ come from the germline V gene. The CDR3 runs 15 residues. Here the CDR3 reads CTSSAGTGANSPLHF. DNA for the CDR3: TGTACCAGCAGCGCCGGGACAGGGGCCAATTCACCCCTCCACTTT.

This clonotype was seen more than once but under ten times. The rearrangement links TRBV6-6 to TRBJ2-3, with TRBD2 as a possible D gene (6 bases). The germline CDR1 and CDR2 sequences are MNHNY and SVGAGI (reference sequence). CDR3 length equals 12 residues. V lost 2 bases and J lost 9, with 9 bases in between. The CDR3 spells CASSYGGATQYF. CDR3 bases: TGTGCCAGCAGTTACGGAGGGGCCACGCAGTATTTT.

This clonotype has only a few counts. This chain joins TRBV30 and TRBJ1-4; 7 bases line up with TRBD1. Germline lookup yields CDR1 GTSNPN and CDR2 SVGIG (reference sequence). The CDR3 is made up of 13 amino acids. V shed 4 bases and J 6 bases; nucleotides not matched to a gene: 5. CDR3 DNA: TGTGCCTGGAATGGACAGGAAGATGAAAAACTGTTTTTT. Its protein is CAWNGQEDEKLFF.

The chain's CDR3 is CASSSTIYGYTF. In nucleotides, the CDR3 is TGTGCCAGCAGCTCTACAATCTATGGCTACACCTTC. The V and J genes are TRBV7-3 and TRBJ1-2, with D unresolved. CDR3 length: 12 residues. The ends were cut back, 4 bases at V and 4 bases at J, with 7 bases in the middle. CDR1 is SGHTA, CDR2 FQGTGA, per germline. The full variable domain, its missing parts supplied by reference TRBV7-3 and TRBJ1-2, is GAGVSQTPSNKVTEKGKYVELRCDPISGHTALYWYRQSLGQGPEFLIYFQGTGAADDSGLPNDRFFAVRPEGSVSTLKIQRTERGDSAVYLCASSSTIYGYTFGSGTRLTVV.

The chain has TRBV6-5 and TRBJ2-7, with TRBD1 matching 7 bases. V lost 4 bases and J lost 3; bases outside the gene matches: 6. The CDR3 length is 14 residues. CDR1 and CDR2 (germline): MNHEY, SVGAGI. Here the CDR3 DNA reads TGTGCCAGCAGTTCTCGCAGACAGGGCTACGAGCAGTACTTC. This encodes CASSSRRQGYEQYF.

Turning to this clonotype: An end of the junction does not agree with germline; a read error may underlie this. This rearrangement joins TRBV14 to TRBJ2-7, with TRBD1 identical over 7 bases. The CDR3 consists of 12 residues. The germline CDR1 and CDR2 sequences are SGHDN and FVKESK. CDR3 nucleotide sequence: TGTGCCAGCAGACAGGGGCCCTACAAGCAGTACTTC. The encoded protein is CASRQGPYKQYF.

The V gene is TRBV9, the J gene TRBJ2-1, with D possibly matching TRBD2 (5 bases). The length of the CDR3 is 14 residues. Germline CDR1 and CDR2: SGDLS and YYNGEE. V lost 7 bases and J 0 bases, leaving 11 bases between the germline ends. The CDR3 region is CASERDYSYNEQFF. The CDR3 DNA follows: TGTGCCAGCGAGAGGGATTACTCCTACAATGAGCAGTTCTTC.

The chain joins TRBV4-1 to TRBJ2-7; 9 nucleotides line up with TRBD1. V gave up 1 base and J gave up 5 bases; unmatched junction bases: 9. This CDR3 is 16 amino acids long. CDR1 MGHRA and CDR2 YSYEKL come from the germline V gene. The CDR3, as DNA: TGCGCCAGCAGCCAAGGGACAGGGGTTGGTGGGGACGAGCAGTACTTC. This codes for CASSQGTGVGGDEQYF.

A few counts support this clonotype. The rearrangement uses TRBV27 and TRBJ1-6; D perhaps matches TRBD1 (5 bases). Trimming cost V 4 bases and J 12 bases, with 16 bases left between them. CDR1 and CDR2 from the germline V gene are MNHEY and SMNVEV (reference sequence). The CDR3 totals 14 residues. CDR3 nucleotides: TGTGCCAGCAGTTCGAGAGGGGCGGCCCAACCCCTCCACTTT. It translates to CASSSRGAAQPLHF.

At least ten counts were recorded for this clonotype. The chain has TRBV2 and TRBJ2-7, with a weak D call TRBD1 (7 bases). The germline gives CDR1 SNHLY, CDR2 FYNNEI. The V end was cut by 7 bases, the J end by 3 bases, with 25 bases between. This CDR3 is 17 amino acids long. This CDR3 reads CASITSWAGTAGYEQYF. The CDR3 DNA reads as TGTGCCAGCATCACCTCGTGGGCCGGGACAGCGGGCTACGAGCAGTACTTC.

This clonotype has more than one count but fewer than ten. The V gene is TRBV9, the J gene TRBJ2-1; D uncertain. The CDR3 has 12 residues. V dropped 3 bases and J dropped 7 bases, with 8 bases sitting between them. Germline V lookup: CDR1 SGDLS, CDR2 YYNGEE. For the CDR3, the DNA is TGTGCCAGCAGCGCAGCAAGGAATGAGCAGTTCTTC. This codes for CASSAARNEQFF.

V is TRBV28 and J is TRBJ1-5; the D gene is possibly TRBD1 (5 bases). V lost 2 bases to trimming and J lost 4 bases, with 9 bases between them. In germline, CDR1 is MDHEN, CDR2 SYDVKM. There are 14 residues in the CDR3. DNA of the CDR3: TGTGCCAGCAGTTTAAGGAGGGGTAATCAGCCCCAGCATTTT. Translated: CASSLRRGNQPQHF.